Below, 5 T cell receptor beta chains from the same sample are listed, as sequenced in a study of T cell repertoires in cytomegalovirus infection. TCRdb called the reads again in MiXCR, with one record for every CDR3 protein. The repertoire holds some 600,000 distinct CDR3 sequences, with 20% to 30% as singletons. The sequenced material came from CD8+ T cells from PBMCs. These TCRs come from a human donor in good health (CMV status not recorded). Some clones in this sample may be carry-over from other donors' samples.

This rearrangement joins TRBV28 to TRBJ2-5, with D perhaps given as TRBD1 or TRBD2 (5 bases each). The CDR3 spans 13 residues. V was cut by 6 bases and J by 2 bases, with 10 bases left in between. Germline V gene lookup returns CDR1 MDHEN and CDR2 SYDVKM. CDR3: CASRGVGQETQYF. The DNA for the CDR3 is TGTGCCAGCAGGGGGGTAGGGCAAGAGACCCAGTACTTC.

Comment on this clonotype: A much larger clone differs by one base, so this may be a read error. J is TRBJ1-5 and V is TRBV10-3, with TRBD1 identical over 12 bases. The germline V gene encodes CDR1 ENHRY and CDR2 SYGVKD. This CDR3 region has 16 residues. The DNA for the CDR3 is TGTACCATCAGCCCAGGGGGACAGGGGGCGGGTCAGCCCCAGCATTTT. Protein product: CTISPGGQGAGQPQHF.

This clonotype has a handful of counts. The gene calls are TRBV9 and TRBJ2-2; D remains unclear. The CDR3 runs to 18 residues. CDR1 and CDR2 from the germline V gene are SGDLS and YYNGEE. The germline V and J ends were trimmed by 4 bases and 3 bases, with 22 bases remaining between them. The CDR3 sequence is CASSMDPIHRRDTGELFF. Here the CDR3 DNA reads TGTGCCAGCAGCATGGACCCGATTCACCGAAGGGACACCGGGGAGCTGTTTTTT.

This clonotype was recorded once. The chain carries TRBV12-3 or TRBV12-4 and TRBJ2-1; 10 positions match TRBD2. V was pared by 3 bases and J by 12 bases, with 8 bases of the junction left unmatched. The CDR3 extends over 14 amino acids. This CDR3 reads CASSFRLAGVAQFF. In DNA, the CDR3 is TGTGCCAGCAGTTTTCGGCTAGCGGGGGTGGCGCAGTTCTTC.

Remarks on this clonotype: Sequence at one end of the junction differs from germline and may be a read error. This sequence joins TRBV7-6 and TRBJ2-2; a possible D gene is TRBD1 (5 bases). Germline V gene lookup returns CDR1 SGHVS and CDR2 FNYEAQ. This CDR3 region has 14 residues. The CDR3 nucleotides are TGTGCCGGCAGCTTGACAGCTAACACCGGGGAGCTGTTTTTT. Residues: CAGSLTANTGELFF.